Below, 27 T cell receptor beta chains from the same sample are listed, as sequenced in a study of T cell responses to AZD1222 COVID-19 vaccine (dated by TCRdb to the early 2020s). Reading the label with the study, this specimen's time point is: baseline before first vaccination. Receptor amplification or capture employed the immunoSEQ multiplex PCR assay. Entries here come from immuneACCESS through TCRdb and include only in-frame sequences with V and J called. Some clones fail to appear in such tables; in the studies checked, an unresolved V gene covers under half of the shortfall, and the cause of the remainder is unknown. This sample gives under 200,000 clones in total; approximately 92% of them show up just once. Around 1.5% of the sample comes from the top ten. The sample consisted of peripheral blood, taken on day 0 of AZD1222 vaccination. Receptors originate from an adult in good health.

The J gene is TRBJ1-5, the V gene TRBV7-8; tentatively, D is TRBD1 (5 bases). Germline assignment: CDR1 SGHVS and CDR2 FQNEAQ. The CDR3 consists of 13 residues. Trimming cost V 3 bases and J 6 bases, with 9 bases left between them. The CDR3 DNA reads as TGTGCCAGCAGCTTTGGGGGGTCTCAGCCCCAGCATTTT. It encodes CASSFGGSQPQHF.

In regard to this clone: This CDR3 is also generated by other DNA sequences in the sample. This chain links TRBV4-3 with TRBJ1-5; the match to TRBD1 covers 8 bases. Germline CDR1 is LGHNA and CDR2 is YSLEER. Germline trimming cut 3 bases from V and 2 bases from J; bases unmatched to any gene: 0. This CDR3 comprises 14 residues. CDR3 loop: CASSQGQGNQPQHF. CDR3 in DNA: TGCGCCAGCAGCCAGGGACAGGGCAATCAGCCCCAGCATTTT.

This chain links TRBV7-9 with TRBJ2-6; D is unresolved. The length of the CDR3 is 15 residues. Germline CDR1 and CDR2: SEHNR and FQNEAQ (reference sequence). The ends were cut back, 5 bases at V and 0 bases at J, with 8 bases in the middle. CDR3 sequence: CASSPRISGANVLTF. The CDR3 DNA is TGTGCCAGCAGCCCCCGAATCTCTGGGGCCAACGTCCTGACTTTC.

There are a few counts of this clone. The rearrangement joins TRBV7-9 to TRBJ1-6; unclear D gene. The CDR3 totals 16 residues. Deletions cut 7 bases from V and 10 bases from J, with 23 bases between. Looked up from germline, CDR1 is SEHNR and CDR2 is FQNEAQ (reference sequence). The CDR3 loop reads CASTGGPTLRGSPLHF. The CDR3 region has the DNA TGTGCCAGCACGGGTGGTCCAACTCTCCGCGGGTCACCCCTCCACTTT.

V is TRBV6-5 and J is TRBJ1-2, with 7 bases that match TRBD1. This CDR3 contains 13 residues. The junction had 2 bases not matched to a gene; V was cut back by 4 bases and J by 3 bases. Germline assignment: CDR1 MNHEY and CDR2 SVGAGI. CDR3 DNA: TGTGCCAGCAGTTTCGACAGGGACTATGGCTACACCTTC. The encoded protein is CASSFDRDYGYTF.

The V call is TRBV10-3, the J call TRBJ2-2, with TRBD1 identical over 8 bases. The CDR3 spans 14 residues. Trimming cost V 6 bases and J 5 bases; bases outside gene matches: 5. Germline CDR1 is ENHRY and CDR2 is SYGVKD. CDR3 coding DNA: TGTGCCATCAGGGACAGGGTGGAGACCGGGGAGCTGTTTTTT. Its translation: CAIRDRVETGELFF.

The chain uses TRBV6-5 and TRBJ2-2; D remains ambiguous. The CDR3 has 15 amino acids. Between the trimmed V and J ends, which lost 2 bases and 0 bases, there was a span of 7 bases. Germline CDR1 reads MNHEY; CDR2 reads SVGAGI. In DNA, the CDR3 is TGTGCCAGCAGTTACGTGGCAGCGAACACCGGGGAGCTGTTTTTT. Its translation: CASSYVAANTGELFF.

In DNA form, the CDR3 reads TGTGCCAGCAGCTTGTCCAGGGAATCACCCCTCCACTTT. It yields the protein CASSLSRESPLHF. The chain recombines TRBV7-8 with TRBJ1-6, with D possibly TRBD1 on 5 matching bases. The CDR3 extends over 13 amino acids. Germline CDR1 reads SGHVS; CDR2 reads FQNEAQ. With 3 bases removed from V and 10 bases from J, the gap between germline ends came to 10 bases.

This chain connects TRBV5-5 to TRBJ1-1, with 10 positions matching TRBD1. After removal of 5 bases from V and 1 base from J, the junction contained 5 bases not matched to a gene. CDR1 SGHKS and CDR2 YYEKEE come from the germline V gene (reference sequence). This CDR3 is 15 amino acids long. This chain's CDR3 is CASRRGQGSNTEAFF. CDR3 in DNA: TGTGCCAGCAGGAGGGGACAGGGGTCGAACACTGAAGCTTTCTTT.

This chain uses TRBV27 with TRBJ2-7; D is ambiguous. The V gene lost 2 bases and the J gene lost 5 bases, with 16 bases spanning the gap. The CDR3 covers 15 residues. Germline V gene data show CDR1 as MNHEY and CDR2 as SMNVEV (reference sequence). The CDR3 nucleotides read TGTGCCAGCAGTTTAGCCCGCAACCCCTTCAACGAGCAGTACTTC. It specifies CASSLARNPFNEQYF.

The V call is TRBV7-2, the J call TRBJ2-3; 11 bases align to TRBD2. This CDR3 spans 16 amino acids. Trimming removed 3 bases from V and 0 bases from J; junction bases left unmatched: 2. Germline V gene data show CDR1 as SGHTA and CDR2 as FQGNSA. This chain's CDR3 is CASSLRLAGSTDTQYF. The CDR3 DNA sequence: TGTGCCAGCAGCTTGCGACTAGCGGGAAGCACAGATACGCAGTATTTT.

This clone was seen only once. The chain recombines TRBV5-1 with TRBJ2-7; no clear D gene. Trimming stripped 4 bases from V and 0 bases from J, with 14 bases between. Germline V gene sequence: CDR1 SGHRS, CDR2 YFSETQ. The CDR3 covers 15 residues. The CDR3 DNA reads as TGCGCCAGCAGCATTTCGACGATCAGCTCCTACGAGCAGTACTTC. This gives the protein CASSISTISSYEQYF.

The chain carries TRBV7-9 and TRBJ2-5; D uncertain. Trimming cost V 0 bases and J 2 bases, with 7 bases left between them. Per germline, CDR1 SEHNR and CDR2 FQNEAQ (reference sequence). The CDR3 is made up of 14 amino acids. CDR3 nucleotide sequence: TGTGCCAGCAGCTTAGCTATAGGGCAAGAGACCCAGTACTTC. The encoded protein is CASSLAIGQETQYF.

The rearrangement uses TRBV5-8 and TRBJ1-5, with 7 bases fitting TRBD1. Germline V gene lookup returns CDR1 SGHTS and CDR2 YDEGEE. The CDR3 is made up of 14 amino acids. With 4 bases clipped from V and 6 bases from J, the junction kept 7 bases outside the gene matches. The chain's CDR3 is CASSLTGSVQPQHF. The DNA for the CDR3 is TGTGCCAGCAGCCTGACAGGGTCTGTTCAGCCCCAGCATTTT.

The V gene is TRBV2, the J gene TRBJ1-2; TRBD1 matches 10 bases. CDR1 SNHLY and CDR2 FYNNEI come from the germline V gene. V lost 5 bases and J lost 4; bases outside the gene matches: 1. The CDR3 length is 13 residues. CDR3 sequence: CASSRQGAYGYTF. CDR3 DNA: TGTGCCAGCAGTCGACAGGGGGCCTATGGCTACACCTTC.

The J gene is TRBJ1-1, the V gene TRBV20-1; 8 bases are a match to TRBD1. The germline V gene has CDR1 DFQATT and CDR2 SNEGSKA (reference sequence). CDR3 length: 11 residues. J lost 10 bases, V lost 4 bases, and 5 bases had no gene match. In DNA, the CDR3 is TGCAGTGCTAACCAGGGGGCAAGAGCTTTCTTT. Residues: CSANQGARAFF.

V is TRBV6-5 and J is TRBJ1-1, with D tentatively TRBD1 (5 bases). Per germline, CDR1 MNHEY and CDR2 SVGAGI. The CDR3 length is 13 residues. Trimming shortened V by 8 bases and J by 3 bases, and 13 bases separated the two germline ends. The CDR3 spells CASLGDGYTEAFF. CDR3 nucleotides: TGTGCCAGCCTAGGGGACGGGTACACTGAAGCTTTCTTT.

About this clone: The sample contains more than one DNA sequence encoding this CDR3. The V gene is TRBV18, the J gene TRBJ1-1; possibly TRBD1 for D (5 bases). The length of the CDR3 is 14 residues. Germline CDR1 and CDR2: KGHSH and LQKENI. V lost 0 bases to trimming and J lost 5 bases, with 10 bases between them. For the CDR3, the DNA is TGTGCCAGCTCACCACCGGGCAGGGCAACTGAAGCTTTCTTT. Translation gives CASSPPGRATEAFF.

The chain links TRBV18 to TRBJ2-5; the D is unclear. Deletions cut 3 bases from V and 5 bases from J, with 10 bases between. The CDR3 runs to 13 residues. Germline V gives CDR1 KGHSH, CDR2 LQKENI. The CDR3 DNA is TGTGCCAGCTCACCGCCCTCCGGGGAGACCCAGTACTTC. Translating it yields CASSPPSGETQYF.

CDR3 loop: CASSYGGTGRYEQYF. The DNA of the CDR3 is TGTGCCAGCAGTTACGGTGGGACAGGGAGGTACGAGCAGTACTTC. The J gene is TRBJ2-7, the V gene TRBV6-2 or TRBV6-3; the match to TRBD1 covers 9 bases. Germline trimming cut 2 bases from V and 4 bases from J; bases unmatched to any gene: 6. Germline CDR1 MNHEY, CDR2 SVGEGT. This CDR3 has 15 amino acids.

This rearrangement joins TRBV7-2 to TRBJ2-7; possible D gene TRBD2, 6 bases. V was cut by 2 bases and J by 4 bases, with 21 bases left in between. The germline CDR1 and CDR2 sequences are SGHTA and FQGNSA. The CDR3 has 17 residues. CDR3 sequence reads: CASSLIGGALASYEQYF. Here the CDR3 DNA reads TGTGCCAGCAGCTTAATCGGCGGGGCTCTAGCTTCTTACGAGCAGTACTTC.

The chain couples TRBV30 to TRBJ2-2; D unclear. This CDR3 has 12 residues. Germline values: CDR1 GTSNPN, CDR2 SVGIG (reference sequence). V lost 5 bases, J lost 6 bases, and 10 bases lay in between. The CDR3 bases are TGTGCCTGGGGAATTATGGCCGGGGAGCTGTTTTTT. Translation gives CAWGIMAGELFF.

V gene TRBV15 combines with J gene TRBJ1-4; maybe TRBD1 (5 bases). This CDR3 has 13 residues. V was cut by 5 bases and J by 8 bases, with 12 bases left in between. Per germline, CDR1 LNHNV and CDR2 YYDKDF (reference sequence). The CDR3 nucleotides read TGTGCCACCAGCGGCAACAGGTACGAAAAACTGTTTTTT. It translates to CATSGNRYEKLFF.

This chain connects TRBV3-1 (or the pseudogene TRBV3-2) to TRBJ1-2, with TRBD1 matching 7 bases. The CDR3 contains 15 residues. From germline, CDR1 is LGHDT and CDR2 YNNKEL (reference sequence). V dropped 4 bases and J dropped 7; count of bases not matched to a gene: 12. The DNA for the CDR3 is TGTGCCAGCAGCCGAGGGGGACAGCCGCCCAGTGGCTACACCTTC. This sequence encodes CASSRGGQPPSGYTF.

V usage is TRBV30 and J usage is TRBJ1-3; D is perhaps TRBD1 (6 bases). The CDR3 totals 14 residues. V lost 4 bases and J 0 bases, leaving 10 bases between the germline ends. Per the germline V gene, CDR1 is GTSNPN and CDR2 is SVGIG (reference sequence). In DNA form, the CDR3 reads TGTGCCTGGATGGGACACCTCTCTGGAAACACCATATATTTT. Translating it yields CAWMGHLSGNTIYF.

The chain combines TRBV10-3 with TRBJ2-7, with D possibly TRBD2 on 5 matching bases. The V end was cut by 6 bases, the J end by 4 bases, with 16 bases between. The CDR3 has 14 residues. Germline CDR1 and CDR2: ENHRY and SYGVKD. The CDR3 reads CAIRPSDGDYEQYF. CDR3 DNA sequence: TGTGCCATCAGGCCTTCGGACGGGGATTACGAGCAGTACTTC.

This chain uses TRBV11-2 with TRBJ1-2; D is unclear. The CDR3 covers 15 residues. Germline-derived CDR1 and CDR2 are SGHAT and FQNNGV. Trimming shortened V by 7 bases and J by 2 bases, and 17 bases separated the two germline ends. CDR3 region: CASTHLGTSNYGYTF. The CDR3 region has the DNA TGTGCCAGCACCCATTTGGGCACCTCCAACTATGGCTACACCTTC.